These 9 T cell receptor beta chains came from one sample sequenced in a study of CD8 T cells in Susac syndrome. Random-hexamer reverse transcription was applied to roughly 0.5 to 1 ug RNA. MiXCR, applied by TCRdb to the immunoSEQ multiplex PCR reads, yields one record per CDR3 protein. The sample has over 100,000 distinct CDR3 sequences; nearly 96% are singletons. The sequenced sample was CD4+ T cells from PBMCs. These receptors were obtained from a human donor with Susac syndrome.

This clonotype showed up just a few times. This chain uses TRBV28 with TRBJ1-5; D is possibly TRBD1 (5 bases). CDR3 length: 13 amino acids. V lost 5 bases to trimming and J lost 6 bases, with 11 bases between them. Germline values: CDR1 MDHEN, CDR2 SYDVKM. The CDR3 DNA follows: TGTGCCAGCAGTGGTCAGGGAGGTCAGCCCCAGCATTTT. Amino acids: CASSGQGGQPQHF. The full variable domain, with the rest looked up from reference TRBV28 and TRBJ1-5, is DVKVTQSSRYLVKRTGEKVFLECVQDMDHENMFWYRQDPGLGLRLIYFSYDVKMKEKGDIPEGYSVSREKKERFSLILESASTNQTSMYLCASSGQGGQPQHFGDGTRLSIL.

The rearrangement joins TRBV24-1 to TRBJ2-1; 9 bases match TRBD2. The V gene end was trimmed by 4 bases and the J gene end by 5 bases; junction bases not matched to a gene: 8. There are 16 residues in the CDR3. From germline, CDR1 is KGHDR and CDR2 SFDVKD. The CDR3 spells CATSEHSGREHNEQFF. CDR3 in DNA: TGTGCCACCAGTGAACATAGCGGGAGAGAACACAATGAGCAGTTCTTC.

This clonotype was observed a few times. CDR3 amino acids: CASSWDRDSYEQYF. The DNA for the CDR3 is TGTGCCAGCTCGTGGGACCGGGACTCCTACGAGCAGTACTTC. The gene calls are TRBV18 and TRBJ2-7; D may correspond to TRBD1 or TRBD2 (5 bases each). V was cut by 6 bases and J by 0 bases, with 12 bases left in between. This CDR3 has 14 residues. Germline values: CDR1 KGHSH, CDR2 LQKENI.

The genes are TRBV18 and TRBJ1-1; possible D gene TRBD1, 6 bases. The CDR3 contains 12 residues. V lost 5 bases to trimming and J lost 4 bases, with 8 bases between them. From germline, CDR1 is KGHSH and CDR2 LQKENI. The DNA of the CDR3 is TGTGCCAGCTCAACAGGGTCCACTGAAGCTTTCTTT. It specifies CASSTGSTEAFF.

V gene TRBV18 combines with J gene TRBJ2-6; D ambiguous. This CDR3 spans 15 amino acids. Trimming pared 1 base from V and 4 bases from J, leaving 8 bases between. CDR1 KGHSH and CDR2 LQKENI come from the germline V gene. This CDR3 is CASSPQRYGANVLTF. DNA of the CDR3: TGTGCCAGCTCACCACAGAGATACGGGGCCAACGTCCTGACTTTC.

The gene calls are TRBV28 and TRBJ1-1, with 11 bases fitting TRBD1. The V gene end was trimmed by 6 bases and the J gene end by 2 bases; junction bases not matched to a gene: 2. Germline lookup yields CDR1 MDHEN and CDR2 SYDVKM. CDR3 size: 14 residues. This CDR3 is CASSGTGGNTEAFF. The CDR3 bases are TGTGCCAGCAGCGGGACAGGGGGAAACACTGAAGCTTTCTTT.

This clonotype appeared a single time. The chain employs TRBV9 and TRBJ2-2; tentatively, D is TRBD1 or TRBD2 (6 bases each). V was cut by 3 bases and J by 7 bases, with 19 bases left in between. The CDR3 length is 16 residues. Germline-derived CDR1 and CDR2 are SGDLS and YYNGEE. CDR3 region: CASSASLASGVGELFF. The CDR3 coding sequence is TGTGCCAGCAGCGCATCTCTAGCGTCAGGGGTCGGGGAGCTGTTTTTT.

The chain recombines TRBV18 with TRBJ2-5, with D perhaps TRBD1 or TRBD2 (5 bases each). Germline assignment: CDR1 KGHSH and CDR2 LQKENI. CDR3 length: 14 residues. Trimming took off 5 bases at V and 2 bases at J, with 12 bases between the two ends. This chain's CDR3 is CASSSGTEQETQYF. The DNA of the CDR3 is TGTGCCAGCTCATCCGGGACGGAGCAAGAGACCCAGTACTTC.

This sequence joins TRBV30 and TRBJ2-5, with a tentative D call TRBD2 (6 bases). CDR1 GTSNPN and CDR2 SVGIG come from the germline V gene (reference sequence). The CDR3 is 14 amino acids. Trimming left V 3 bases short and J 2 bases short, with 13 bases between. CDR3 sequence reads: CAWSGSWLQETQYF. As DNA, the CDR3 is TGTGCCTGGAGCGGGAGTTGGCTGCAAGAGACCCAGTACTTC.